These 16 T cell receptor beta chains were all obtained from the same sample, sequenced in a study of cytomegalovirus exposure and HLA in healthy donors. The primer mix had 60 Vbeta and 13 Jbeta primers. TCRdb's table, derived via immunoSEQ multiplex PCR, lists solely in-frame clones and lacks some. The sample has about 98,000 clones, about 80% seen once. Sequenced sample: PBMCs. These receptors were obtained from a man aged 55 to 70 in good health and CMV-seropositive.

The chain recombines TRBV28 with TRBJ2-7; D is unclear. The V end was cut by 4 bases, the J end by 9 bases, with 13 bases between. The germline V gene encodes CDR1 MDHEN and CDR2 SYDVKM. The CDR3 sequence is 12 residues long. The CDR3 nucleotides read TGTGCCAGCAGTTATGATTCCTCCGGGCAGTACTTC. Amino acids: CASSYDSSGQYF.

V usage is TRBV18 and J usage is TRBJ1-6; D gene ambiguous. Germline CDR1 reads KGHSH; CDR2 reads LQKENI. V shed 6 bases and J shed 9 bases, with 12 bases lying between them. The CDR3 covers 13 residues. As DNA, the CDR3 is TGTGCCAGCTCCCTCGAGGAGGGTTCACCCCTCCACTTT. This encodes CASSLEEGSPLHF.

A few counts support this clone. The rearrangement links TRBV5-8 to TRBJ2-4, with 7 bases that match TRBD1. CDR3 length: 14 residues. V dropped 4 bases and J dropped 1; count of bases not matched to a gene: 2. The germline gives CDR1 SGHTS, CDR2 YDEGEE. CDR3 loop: CASSQQGAKNIQYF. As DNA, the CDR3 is TGTGCCAGCAGCCAACAGGGGGCCAAAAACATTCAGTACTTC.

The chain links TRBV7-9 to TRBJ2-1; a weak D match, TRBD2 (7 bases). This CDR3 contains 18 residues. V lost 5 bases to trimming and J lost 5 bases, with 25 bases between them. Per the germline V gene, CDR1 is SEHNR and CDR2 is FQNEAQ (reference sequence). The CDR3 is CASSSPRGAGTTHNEQFF. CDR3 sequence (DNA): TGTGCCAGCAGCAGCCCGAGGGGGGCCGGGACTACCCACAATGAGCAGTTCTTC.

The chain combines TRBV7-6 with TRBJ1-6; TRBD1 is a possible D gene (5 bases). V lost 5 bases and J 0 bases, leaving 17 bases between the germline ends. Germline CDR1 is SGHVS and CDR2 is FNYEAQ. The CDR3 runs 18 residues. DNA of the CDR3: TGTGCCAGCAGCCCCTTGGTGGGGGAGGGCTCCTATAATTCACCCCTCCACTTT. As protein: CASSPLVGEGSYNSPLHF.

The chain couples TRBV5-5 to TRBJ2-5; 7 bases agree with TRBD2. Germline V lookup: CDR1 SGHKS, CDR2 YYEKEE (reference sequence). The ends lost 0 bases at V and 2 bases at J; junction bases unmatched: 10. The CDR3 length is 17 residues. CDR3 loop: CASSLGLQRGYQETQYF. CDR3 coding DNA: TGTGCCAGCAGCTTGGGTCTACAGCGGGGATATCAAGAGACCCAGTACTTC.

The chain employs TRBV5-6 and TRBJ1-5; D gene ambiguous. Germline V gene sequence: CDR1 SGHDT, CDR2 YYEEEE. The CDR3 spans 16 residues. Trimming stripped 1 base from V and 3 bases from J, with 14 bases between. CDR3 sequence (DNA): TGTGCCAGCAGCTTGCTCGGGAGCTCCTCCAATCAGCCCCAGCATTTT. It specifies CASSLLGSSSNQPQHF.

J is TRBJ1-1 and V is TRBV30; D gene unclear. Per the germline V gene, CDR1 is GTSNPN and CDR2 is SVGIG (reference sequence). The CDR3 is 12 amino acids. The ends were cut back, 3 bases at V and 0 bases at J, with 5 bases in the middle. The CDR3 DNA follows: TGTGCCTGGAGCGTAGTGAACACTGAAGCTTTCTTT. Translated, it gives CAWSVVNTEAFF.

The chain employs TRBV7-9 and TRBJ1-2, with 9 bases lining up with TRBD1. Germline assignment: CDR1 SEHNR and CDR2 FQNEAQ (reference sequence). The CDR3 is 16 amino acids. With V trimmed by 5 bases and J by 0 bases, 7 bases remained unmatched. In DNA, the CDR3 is TGTGCCAGCAGCCCCCGGACAGGGGTTACTAACTATGGCTACACCTTC. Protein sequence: CASSPRTGVTNYGYTF.

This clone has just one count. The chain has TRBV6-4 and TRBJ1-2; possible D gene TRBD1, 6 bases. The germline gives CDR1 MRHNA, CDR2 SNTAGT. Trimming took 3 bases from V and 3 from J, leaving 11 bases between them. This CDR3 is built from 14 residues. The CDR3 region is CASSENRVDYGYTF. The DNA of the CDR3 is TGTGCCAGCAGTGAAAACAGGGTCGACTATGGCTACACCTTC.

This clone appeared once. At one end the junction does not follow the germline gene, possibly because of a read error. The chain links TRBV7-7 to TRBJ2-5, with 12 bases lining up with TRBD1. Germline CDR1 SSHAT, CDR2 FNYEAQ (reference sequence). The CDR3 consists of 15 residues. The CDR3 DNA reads TGTGCTAGCAGCTTGGGGACAGGGGGCCGAGAGACCCAGTACTTC. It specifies CASSLGTGGRETQYF.

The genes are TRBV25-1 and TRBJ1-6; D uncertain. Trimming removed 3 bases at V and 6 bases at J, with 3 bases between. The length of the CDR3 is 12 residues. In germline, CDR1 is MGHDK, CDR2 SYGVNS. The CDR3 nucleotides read TGTGCCAGCAGTGATCTTAATTCACCCCTCCACTTT. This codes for CASSDLNSPLHF.

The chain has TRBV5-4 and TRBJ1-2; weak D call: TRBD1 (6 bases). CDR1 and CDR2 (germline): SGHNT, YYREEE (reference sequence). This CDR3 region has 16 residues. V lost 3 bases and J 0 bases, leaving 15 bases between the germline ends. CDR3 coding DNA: TGTGCCAGCAGCTCGGGGACAACCTTTTCTAACTATGGCTACACCTTC. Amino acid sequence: CASSSGTTFSNYGYTF.

This chain's CDR3 is CASSPGTNYGYTF. Written as DNA, the CDR3 is TGCGCCAGCAGCCCCGGGACAAACTATGGCTACACCTTC. The chain joins TRBV10-1 to TRBJ1-2, with D tentatively TRBD1 (6 bases). The CDR3 contains 13 residues. CDR1 and CDR2 (germline): WNHNN, SYGVQD (reference sequence). Trimming cost V 6 bases and J 2 bases, with 10 bases left between them.

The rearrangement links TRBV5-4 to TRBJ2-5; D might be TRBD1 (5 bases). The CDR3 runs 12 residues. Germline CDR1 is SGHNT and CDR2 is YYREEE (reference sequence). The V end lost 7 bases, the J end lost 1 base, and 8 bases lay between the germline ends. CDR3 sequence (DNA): TGTGCCAGCGGACATATCCAAGAGACCCAGTACTTC. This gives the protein CASGHIQETQYF.

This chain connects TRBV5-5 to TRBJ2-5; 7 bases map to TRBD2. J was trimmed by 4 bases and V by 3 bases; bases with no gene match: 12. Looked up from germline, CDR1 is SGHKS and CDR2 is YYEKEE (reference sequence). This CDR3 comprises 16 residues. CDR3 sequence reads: CASSSQGWGEGETQYF. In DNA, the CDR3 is TGTGCCAGCAGCTCTCAGGGTTGGGGGGAGGGAGAGACCCAGTACTTC.